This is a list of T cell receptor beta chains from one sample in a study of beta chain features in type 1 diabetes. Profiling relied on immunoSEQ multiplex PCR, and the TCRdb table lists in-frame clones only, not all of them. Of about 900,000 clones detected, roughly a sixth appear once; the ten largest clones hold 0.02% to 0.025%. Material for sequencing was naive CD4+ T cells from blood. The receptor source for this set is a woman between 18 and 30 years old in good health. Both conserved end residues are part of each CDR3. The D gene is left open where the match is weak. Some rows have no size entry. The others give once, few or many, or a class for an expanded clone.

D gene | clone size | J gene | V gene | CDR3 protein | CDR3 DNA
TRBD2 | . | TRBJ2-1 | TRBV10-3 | CAISPGGNNEQFF | TGTGCCATCAGCCCGGGGGGTAACAATGAGCAGTTCTTC
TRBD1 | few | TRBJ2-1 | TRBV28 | CASSSGTASSYNEQFF | TGTGCCAGCAGTTCGGGGACAGCGTCCTCCTACAATGAGCAGTTCTTC
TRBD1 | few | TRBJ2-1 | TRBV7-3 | CASSPGQGAGEQFF | TGTGCCAGCAGCCCGGGACAGGGGGCGGGTGAGCAGTTCTTC
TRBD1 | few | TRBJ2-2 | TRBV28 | CASRRQGSTGELFF | TGTGCCAGCAGACGACAGGGGAGCACCGGGGAGCTGTTTTTT
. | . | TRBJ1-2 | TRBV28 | CASSFGLGGFTYGYTF | TGTGCCAGCAGTTTTGGCCTCGGAGGTTTCACCTATGGCTACACCTTC
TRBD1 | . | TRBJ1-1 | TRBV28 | CASSPGTVEAFF | TGTGCCAGCAGTCCCGGGACAGTTGAAGCTTTCTTT
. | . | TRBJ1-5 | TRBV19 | CASSIFVTQNQPQHF | TGTGCCAGTAGTATATTTGTCACACAGAATCAGCCCCAGCATTTT
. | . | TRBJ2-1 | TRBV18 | CASSPSTGSSYNEQFF | TGTGCCAGCTCACCGTCTACAGGGAGCTCCTACAATGAGCAGTTCTTC
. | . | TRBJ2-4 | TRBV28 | CASSSPGHPGNIQYF | TGTGCCAGCAGTTCACCGGGACATCCAGGGAACATTCAGTACTTC
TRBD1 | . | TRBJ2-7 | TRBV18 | CASSPGTGAFYEQYF | TGTGCCAGCTCACCGGGGACAGGGGCCTTCTACGAGCAGTACTTC
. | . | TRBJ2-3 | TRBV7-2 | CASRSGGDTQYF | TGTGCCAGCAGATCAGGGGGGGATACGCAGTATTTT
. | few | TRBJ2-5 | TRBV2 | CASRGDGARETQYF | TGTGCCAGCAGGGGGGACGGAGCTAGGGAGACCCAGTACTTC
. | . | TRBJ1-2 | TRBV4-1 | CASSQDRRYGYTF | TGCGCCAGCAGCCAAGACAGACGCTATGGCTACACCTTC
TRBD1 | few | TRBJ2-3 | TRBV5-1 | CASSTKTGVADTQYF | TGCGCCAGCAGCACCAAGACAGGGGTGGCAGATACGCAGTATTTT
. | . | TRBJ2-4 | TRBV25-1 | CASTVGLGIQYF | TGTGCCAGCACGGTTGGTTTAGGAATTCAGTACTTC
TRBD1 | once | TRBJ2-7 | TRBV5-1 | CASSLRQGIGSYEQYF | TGCGCCAGCAGCCTCCGACAGGGGATAGGCTCCTACGAGCAGTACTTC
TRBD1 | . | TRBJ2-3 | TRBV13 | CASSLSGRGSTDTQYF | TGTGCCAGCAGCTTATCGGGCAGGGGGAGCACAGATACGCAGTATTTT
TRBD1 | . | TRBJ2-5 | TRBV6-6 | CASRTTGAWGETQYF | TGTGCCAGCAGGACGACAGGGGCTTGGGGAGAGACCCAGTACTTC
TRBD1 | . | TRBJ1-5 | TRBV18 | CASSPQGADQPQHF | TGTGCCAGCTCACCACAGGGGGCAGATCAGCCCCAGCATTTT
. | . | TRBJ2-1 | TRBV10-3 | CATLKEGSSYNEQFF | TGTGCCACCCTGAAAGAGGGCAGCTCCTACAATGAGCAGTTCTTC
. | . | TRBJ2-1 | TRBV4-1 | CASSHPLGEQFF | TGCGCCAGCAGCCATCCCCTGGGTGAGCAGTTCTTC
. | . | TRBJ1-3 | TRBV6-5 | CASRPGTSGNTIYF | TGTGCCAGCAGGCCCGGGACATCGGGAAACACCATATATTTT
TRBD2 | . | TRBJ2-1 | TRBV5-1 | CASSQFSGIGLNEQFF | TGCGCCAGCAGCCAATTTAGCGGGATAGGTTTGAATGAGCAGTTCTTC
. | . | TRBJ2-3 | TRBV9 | CASSVDLGTDTQYF | TGTGCCAGCAGCGTAGATCTCGGCACAGATACGCAGTATTTT
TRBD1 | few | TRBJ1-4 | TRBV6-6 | CASSTGAGEKLFF | TGTGCCAGCAGTACAGGGGCAGGTGAAAAACTGTTTTTT
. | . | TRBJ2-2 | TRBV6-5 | CASSYSISPHSGELFF | TGTGCCAGCAGTTACTCGATTTCTCCCCATAGCGGGGAGCTGTTTTTT
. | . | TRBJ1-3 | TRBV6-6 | CASSYSSTAGNTIYF | TGTGCCAGCAGTTACTCCTCGACAGCTGGAAACACCATATATTTT
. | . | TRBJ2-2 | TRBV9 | CASSVGLGTGELFF | TGTGCCAGCAGCGTAGGGCTGGGCACCGGGGAGCTGTTTTTT
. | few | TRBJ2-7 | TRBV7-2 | CASTLTSWQAEQYF | TGTGCCAGCACCCTGACCAGTTGGCAGGCCGAGCAGTACTTC
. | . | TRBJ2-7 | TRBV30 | CAWTDAGTAHSYEQYF | TGTGCCTGGACTGACGCCGGGACCGCACACTCCTACGAGCAGTACTTC
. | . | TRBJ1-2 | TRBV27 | CASSRGNYGYTF | TGTGCCAGCAGCAGGGGAAACTATGGCTACACCTTC
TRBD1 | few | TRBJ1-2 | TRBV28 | CASPNPRDRIHGYTF | TGTGCCAGCCCCAATCCCCGGGACAGAATCCATGGCTACACCTTC
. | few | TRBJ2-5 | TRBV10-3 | CAISESTGSPQTQYF | TGTGCCATCAGTGAGTCGACAGGCTCCCCCCAGACCCAGTACTTC
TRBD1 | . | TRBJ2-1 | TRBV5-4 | CASSMPGTVSYNEQFF | TGTGCCAGCAGCATGCCCGGGACAGTTTCCTACAATGAGCAGTTCTTC
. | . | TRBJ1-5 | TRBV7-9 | CASSVGRTNQPQHF | TGTGCCAGCAGCGTGGGACGGACGAATCAGCCCCAGCATTTT
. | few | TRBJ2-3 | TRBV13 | CASSFGFTDTQYF | TGTGCCAGCAGCTTTGGCTTCACAGATACGCAGTATTTT
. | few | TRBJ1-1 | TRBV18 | CASSEDQNTEAFF | TGTGCCAGCTCCGAGGACCAGAACACTGAAGCTTTCTTT
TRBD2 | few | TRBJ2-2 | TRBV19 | CASSKTSGRYTGELFF | TGTGCCAGTAGTAAGACTAGCGGGAGATACACCGGGGAGCTGTTTTTT
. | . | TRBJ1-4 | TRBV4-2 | CASSQGGGPSNEKLFF | TGTGCCAGCAGCCAAGGAGGGGGACCAAGTAATGAAAAACTGTTTTTT
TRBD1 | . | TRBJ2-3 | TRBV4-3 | CASSQEGQGWNTQYF | TGCGCCAGCAGCCAAGAGGGACAGGGCTGGAATACGCAGTATTTT
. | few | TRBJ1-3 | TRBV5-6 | CASSLAGPLTGNTIYF | TGTGCCAGCAGCTTGGCCGGGCCACTAACTGGAAACACCATATATTTT
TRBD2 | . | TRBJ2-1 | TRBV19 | CASSKRTSGSSYNEQFF | TGTGCCAGTAGTAAAAGGACTAGCGGGAGCTCCTACAATGAGCAGTTCTTC
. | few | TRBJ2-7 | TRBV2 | CASSGTQATAYEQYF | TGTGCCAGCAGCGGTACACAGGCGACCGCCTACGAGCAGTACTTC
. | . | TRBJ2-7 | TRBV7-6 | CASSPPGGYEQYF | TGTGCCAGCAGCCCCCCTGGGGGCTACGAGCAGTACTTC
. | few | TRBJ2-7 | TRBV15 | CATSRDFAVYYEQYF | TGTGCCACCAGCAGAGATTTTGCGGTCTACTACGAGCAGTACTTC
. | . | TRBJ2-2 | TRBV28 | CASSLSLGGGELFF | TGTGCCAGCAGTTTAAGTTTGGGAGGCGGGGAGCTGTTTTTT
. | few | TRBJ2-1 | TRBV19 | CASSILHRDNEQFF | TGTGCCAGTAGTATTCTCCACAGGGACAATGAGCAGTTCTTC
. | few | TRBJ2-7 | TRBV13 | CASSPRSKLQEQYF | TGTGCCAGCAGCCCTCGATCTAAGCTTCAAGAGCAGTACTTC
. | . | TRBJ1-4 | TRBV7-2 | CASSTAIQGDLRF | TGTGCCAGCAGCACCGCGATACAGGGCGACCTACGTTTT
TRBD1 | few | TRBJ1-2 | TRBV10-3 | CATFQGADYGYTF | TGTGCCACCTTCCAGGGGGCTGACTATGGCTACACCTTC
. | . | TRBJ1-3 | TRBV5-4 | CASSLGTAGNTIYF | TGTGCCAGCAGCTTGGGGACAGCCGGAAACACCATATATTTT
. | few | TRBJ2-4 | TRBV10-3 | CAISESNGAKNIQYF | TGTGCCATCAGTGAGTCGAACGGGGCCAAAAACATTCAGTACTTC
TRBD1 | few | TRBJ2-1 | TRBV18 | CASSRTGEGYNEQFF | TGTGCCAGCTCACGGACAGGGGAGGGGTACAATGAGCAGTTCTTC
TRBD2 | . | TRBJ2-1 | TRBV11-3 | CASSSTSGSSYNEQFF | TGTGCCAGCAGCAGCACTAGCGGGAGCTCCTACAATGAGCAGTTCTTC
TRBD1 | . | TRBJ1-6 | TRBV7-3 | CASSLGQGDNSPLHF | TGTGCCAGCAGCCTTGGACAGGGAGATAATTCACCCCTCCACTTT
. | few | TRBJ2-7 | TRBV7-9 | CASSLDLGSYEQYF | TGTGCCAGCAGCTTAGATCTGGGTTCCTACGAGCAGTACTTC
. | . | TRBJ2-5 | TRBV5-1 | CASSLGLSGVRVETQYF | TGCGCCAGCAGCTTGGGGTTGTCGGGAGTGAGAGTAGAGACCCAGTACTTC
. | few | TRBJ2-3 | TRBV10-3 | CAISEVTDTQYF | TGTGCCATCTCAGAGGTCACAGATACGCAGTATTTT